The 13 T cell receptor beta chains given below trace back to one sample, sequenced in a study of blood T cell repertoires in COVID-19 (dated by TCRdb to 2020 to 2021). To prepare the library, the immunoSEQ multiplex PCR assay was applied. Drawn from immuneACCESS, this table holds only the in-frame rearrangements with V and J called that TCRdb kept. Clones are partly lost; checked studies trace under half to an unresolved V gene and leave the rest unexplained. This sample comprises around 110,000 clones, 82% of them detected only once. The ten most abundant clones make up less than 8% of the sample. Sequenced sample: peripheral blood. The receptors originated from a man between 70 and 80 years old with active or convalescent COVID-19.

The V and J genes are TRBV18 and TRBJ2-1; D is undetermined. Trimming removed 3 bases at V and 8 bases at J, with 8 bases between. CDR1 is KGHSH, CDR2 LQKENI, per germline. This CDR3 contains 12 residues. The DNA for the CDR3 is TGTGCCAGCTCACCCGAAGTAGATGAGCAGTTCTTC. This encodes CASSPEVDEQFF.

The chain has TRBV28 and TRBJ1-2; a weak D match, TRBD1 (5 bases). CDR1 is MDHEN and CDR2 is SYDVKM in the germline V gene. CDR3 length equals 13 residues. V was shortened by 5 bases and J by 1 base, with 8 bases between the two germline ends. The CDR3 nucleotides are TGTGCCAGCAGTATACAGGTTAACTATGGCTACACCTTC. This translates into CASSIQVNYGYTF.

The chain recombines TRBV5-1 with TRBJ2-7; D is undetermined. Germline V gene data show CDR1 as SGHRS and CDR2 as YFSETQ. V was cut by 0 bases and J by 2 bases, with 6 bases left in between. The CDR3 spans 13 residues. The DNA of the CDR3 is TGCGCCAGCAGCTTGGCCGGTACCTACGAGCAGTACTTC. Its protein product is CASSLAGTYEQYF. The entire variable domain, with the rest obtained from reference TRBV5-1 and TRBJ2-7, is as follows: KAGVTQTPRYLIKTRGQQVTLSCSPISGHRSVSWYQQTPGQGLQFLFEYFSETQRNKGNFPGRFSGRQFSNSRSEMNVSTLELGDSALYLCASSLAGTYEQYFGPGTRLTVT.

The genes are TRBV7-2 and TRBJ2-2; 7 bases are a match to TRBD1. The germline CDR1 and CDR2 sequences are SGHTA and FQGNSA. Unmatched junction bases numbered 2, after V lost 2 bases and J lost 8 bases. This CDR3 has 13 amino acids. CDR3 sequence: CASSLRGRGELFF. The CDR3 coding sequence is TGTGCCAGCAGCTTAAGGGGGCGTGGGGAGCTGTTTTTT.

CDR3 DNA: TGTGCCATCAGTCAGGCAGGGGGAAACTATGGCTACACCTTC. Its translation: CAISQAGGNYGYTF. The V call is TRBV10-3, the J call TRBJ1-2; TRBD1 aligns across 7 bases. The CDR3 length is 14 residues. Germline V gives CDR1 ENHRY, CDR2 SYGVKD. J gave up 2 bases and V 5 bases, and 5 bases lay outside the gene matches.

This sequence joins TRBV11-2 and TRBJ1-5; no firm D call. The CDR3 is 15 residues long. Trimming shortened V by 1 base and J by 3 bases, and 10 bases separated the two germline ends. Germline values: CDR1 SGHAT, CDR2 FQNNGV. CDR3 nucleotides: TGTGCCAGCAGCTTAGGAGGGAGCCTCAATCAGCCCCAGCATTTT. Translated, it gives CASSLGGSLNQPQHF. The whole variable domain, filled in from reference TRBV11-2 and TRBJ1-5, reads EAGVAQSPRYKIIEKRQSVAFWCNPISGHATLYWYQQILGQGPKLLIQFQNNGVVDDSQLPKDRFSAERLKGVDSTLKIQPAKLEDSAVYLCASSLGGSLNQPQHFGDGTRLSIL.

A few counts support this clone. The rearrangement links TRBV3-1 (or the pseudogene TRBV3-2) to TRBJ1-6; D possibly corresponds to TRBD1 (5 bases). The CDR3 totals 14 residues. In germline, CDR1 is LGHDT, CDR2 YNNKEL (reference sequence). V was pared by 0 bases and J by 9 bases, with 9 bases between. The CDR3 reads CASSQDRGTSPLHF. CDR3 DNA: TGTGCCAGCAGCCAAGATCGGGGGACTTCACCCCTCCACTTT.

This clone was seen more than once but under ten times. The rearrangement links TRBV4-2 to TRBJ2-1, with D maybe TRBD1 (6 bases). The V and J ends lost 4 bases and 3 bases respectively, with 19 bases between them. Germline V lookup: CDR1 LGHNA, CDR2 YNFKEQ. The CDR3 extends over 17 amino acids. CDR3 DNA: TGTGCCAGCAGCCCGGGCTTGGGGGCCGCCGTCTACAATGAGCAGTTCTTC. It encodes CASSPGLGAAVYNEQFF.

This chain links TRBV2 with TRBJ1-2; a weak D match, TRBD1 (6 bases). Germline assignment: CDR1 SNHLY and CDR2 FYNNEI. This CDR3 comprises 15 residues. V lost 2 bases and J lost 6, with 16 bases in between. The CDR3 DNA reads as TGTGCCAGCAGTGAAAACAGGGAACGACTCGATGGCTACACCTTC. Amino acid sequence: CASSENRERLDGYTF.

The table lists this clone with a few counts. The CDR3 protein is CASSPRLAPEQFF. For the CDR3, the DNA is TGCGCCAGCAGCCCAAGACTAGCCCCCGAGCAGTTCTTC. The chain couples TRBV5-1 to TRBJ2-1, with 7 bases fitting TRBD2. Unmatched junction bases numbered 8, after V lost 4 bases and J lost 10 bases. The CDR3 runs 13 residues. Looked up from germline, CDR1 is SGHRS and CDR2 is YFSETQ. Looking up the rest from reference TRBV5-1 and TRBJ2-1 gives the full variable domain: KAGVTQTPRYLIKTRGQQVTLSCSPISGHRSVSWYQQTPGQGLQFLFEYFSETQRNKGNFPGRFSGRQFSNSRSEMNVSTLELGDSALYLCASSPRLAPEQFFGPGTRLTVL.

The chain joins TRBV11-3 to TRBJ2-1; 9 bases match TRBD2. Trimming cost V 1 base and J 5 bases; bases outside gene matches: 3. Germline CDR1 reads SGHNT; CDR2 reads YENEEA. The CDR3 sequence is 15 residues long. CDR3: CASSLVSGSHNEQFF. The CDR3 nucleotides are TGTGCCAGCAGCTTAGTTAGCGGGAGCCACAATGAGCAGTTCTTC.

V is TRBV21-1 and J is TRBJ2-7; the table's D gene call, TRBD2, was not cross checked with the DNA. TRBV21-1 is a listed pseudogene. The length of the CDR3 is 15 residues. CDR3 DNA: TGTGCCAGCAGACCGGGGGACCCAAGATCGGCCGAGCAGTACTTC. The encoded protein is CASRPGDPRSAEQYF.

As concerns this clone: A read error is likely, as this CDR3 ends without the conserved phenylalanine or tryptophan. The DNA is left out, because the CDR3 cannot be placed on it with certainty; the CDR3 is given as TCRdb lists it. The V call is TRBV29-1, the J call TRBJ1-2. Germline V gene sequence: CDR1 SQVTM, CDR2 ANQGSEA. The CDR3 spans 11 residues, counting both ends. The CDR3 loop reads CSGGGADGFSV.